This TCR beta chain was found in a study of CD8+ T cells in alopecia areata. RNA was extracted and reverse transcribed into cDNA as the sequencing template. Assay used: immunoSEQ multiplex PCR; TCRdb lists only in-frame clones, some missing. The table includes about 220,000 clones, approximately 57% detected once. In this sample, this clone turned up once. Stated treatment: oral pan-JAK inhibitor, 5-10 mg twice daily. The CDR3 consists of 14 residues. V was trimmed by 3 bases and J by 1 base, leaving 9 bases between them. The germline gives CDR1 SGHTA, CDR2 FQGNSA. Sequences were derived from CD4+ T cells sorted from blood, sampled at week 4, from a patient treated with tofacitinib. The TCR originated in a human donor with alopecia areata. J is TRBJ2-5 and V is TRBV7-2; the D is unclear. The CDR3 sequence: CASSFLRTQETQYF. For the CDR3, the DNA is TGTGCCAGCAGCTTCTTACGTACCCAAGAGACCCAGTACTTC.